These 24 T cell receptor beta chains originate from one sample sequenced in a study of blood T cell repertoires in COVID-19. Clones were sequenced by immunoSEQ multiplex PCR, and TCRdb holds only the in-frame ones, with some missing. The sample lists roughly 180,000 clones, 80% to 90% seen once, with 3.6% in the top ten. Sequenced: PBMCs or T cells enriched from blood (not recorded which). Every receptor here comes from a woman in her forties or fifties in a cohort exposed to, infected with or recovered from COVID-19 (not recorded which).

This clone showed up just once. V usage is TRBV19 and J usage is TRBJ1-2; perhaps TRBD1 as D (6 bases). V shed 7 bases and J shed 4 bases, with 22 bases lying between them. Germline values: CDR1 LNHDA, CDR2 SQIVND (reference sequence). This CDR3 has 16 amino acids. The CDR3 spells CASTEDSPAPFYGYTF. As DNA, the CDR3 is TGTGCCAGTACCGAGGACAGTCCTGCTCCATTCTATGGCTACACCTTC.

The chain couples TRBV2 to TRBJ1-2, with D tentatively TRBD1 (6 bases). This CDR3 comprises 15 residues. Deletions cut 7 bases from V and 0 bases from J, with 15 bases between. Germline CDR1 reads SNHLY; CDR2 reads FYNNEI. CDR3 loop: CASNLRGKSNYGYTF. DNA of the CDR3: TGTGCCAGCAACCTGAGGGGGAAGTCTAACTATGGCTACACCTTC.

This rearrangement joins TRBV5-1 to TRBJ2-3, with D unresolved. Germline CDR1 SGHRS, CDR2 YFSETQ. The length of the CDR3 is 15 residues. Trimming cost V 0 bases and J 0 bases, with 8 bases left between them. The CDR3 spells CASSLDGSSTDTQYF. CDR3 DNA: TGCGCCAGCAGCTTGGACGGTTCTAGCACAGATACGCAGTATTTT.

This chain joins TRBV2 and TRBJ2-2, with a possible D match to TRBD1 (6 bases). V dropped 8 bases and J dropped 4 bases, with 14 bases sitting between them. Germline V gives CDR1 SNHLY, CDR2 FYNNEI. The CDR3 loop spans 14 amino acids. The CDR3 here is CASGLDRSTGELFF. DNA of the CDR3: TGTGCCAGCGGTTTGGACAGAAGCACCGGGGAGCTGTTTTTT.

In its sample, this clone was seen once. This sequence joins TRBV7-9 and TRBJ2-4, with D possibly matching TRBD2 (6 bases). The germline V and J ends were trimmed by 6 bases and 1 base, with 13 bases remaining between them. CDR3 length equals 15 residues. From germline, CDR1 is SEHNR and CDR2 FQNEAQ (reference sequence). CDR3 amino acids: CASSSSGGAKNIQYF. CDR3 DNA sequence: TGTGCCAGCAGTTCCTCCGGGGGTGCCAAAAACATTCAGTACTTC.

This sequence joins TRBV30 and TRBJ2-6; D is unclear. Germline V gene data show CDR1 as GTSNPN and CDR2 as SVGIG (reference sequence). The ends were cut back, 5 bases at V and 1 base at J, with 9 bases in the middle. The CDR3 consists of 14 residues. DNA of the CDR3: TGTGCCTGGTACTCCGGGTCTGGGGCCAACGTCCTGACTTTC. Translated, it gives CAWYSGSGANVLTF.

V usage is TRBV25-1 and J usage is TRBJ1-1, with no clear D. V lost 4 bases to trimming and J lost 4 bases, with 10 bases between them. Germline V CDR1 and CDR2: MGHDK, SYGVNS. The CDR3 contains 13 residues. CDR3 sequence: CASSGQTFTEAFF. CDR3 nucleotides: TGTGCCAGCAGTGGGCAGACTTTCACTGAAGCTTTCTTT.

V is TRBV10-1 and J is TRBJ1-2; a possible D gene is TRBD1 (5 bases). The CDR3 spans 14 residues. V was clipped by 3 bases and J by 7 bases, with 15 bases between them. Germline V gene sequence: CDR1 WNHNN, CDR2 SYGVQD (reference sequence). Here the CDR3 reads CASSEGRGKAGYTF. As DNA, the CDR3 is TGCGCCAGCAGTGAAGGTCGGGGGAAGGCTGGCTACACCTTC.

This sequence joins TRBV7-6 and TRBJ2-2, with 7 bases fitting TRBD2. The CDR3 is 17 residues long. Per germline, CDR1 SGHVS and CDR2 FNYEAQ. After removal of 2 bases from V and 8 bases from J, the junction contained 14 bases not matched to a gene. CDR3 coding DNA: TGTGCCAGCAGCTTAATCCGCGGGGGTGGATTCGGTGGGGAGCTGTTTTTT. This encodes CASSLIRGGGFGGELFF.

The chain couples TRBV5-1 to TRBJ2-7; tentative D call: TRBD1 (6 bases). The germline V gene has CDR1 SGHRS and CDR2 YFSETQ. CDR3 size: 17 residues. The ends were cut back, 0 bases at V and 2 bases at J, with 18 bases in the middle. The DNA for the CDR3 is TGCGCCAGCAGCTTGGCTAATCGGACAGAATGGCCCTACGAGCAGTACTTC. Translated: CASSLANRTEWPYEQYF. Complete variable domain (other parts from reference TRBV5-1 and TRBJ2-7): KAGVTQTPRYLIKTRGQQVTLSCSPISGHRSVSWYQQTPGQGLQFLFEYFSETQRNKGNFPGRFSGRQFSNSRSEMNVSTLELGDSALYLCASSLANRTEWPYEQYFGPGTRLTVT.

The V gene is TRBV6-5, the J gene TRBJ2-2, with TRBD1 matching over 7 bases. This CDR3 spans 15 amino acids. Germline trimming cut 10 bases from V and 1 base from J; bases unmatched to any gene: 9. The germline gives CDR1 MNHEY, CDR2 SVGAGI. The DNA of the CDR3 is TGTGCCACCCGACCGGGACAGATGAACACCGGGGAGCTGTTTTTT. Protein: CATRPGQMNTGELFF.

CDR3: CASSLYRGSYEQYF. The CDR3 coding sequence is TGTGCCAGCAGTCTTTACAGGGGATCCTACGAGCAGTACTTC. The rearrangement links TRBV27 to TRBJ2-7; TRBD1 aligns across 7 bases. The V segment lost 5 bases and the J segment 1 base; nucleotides outside the gene matches: 5. Germline CDR1 MNHEY, CDR2 SMNVEV (reference sequence). The CDR3 totals 14 residues.

CDR3 amino acids: CASSMGAPGNEQFF. CDR3 sequence (DNA): TGTGCCAGTAGTATGGGCGCTCCTGGCAATGAGCAGTTCTTC. This rearrangement joins TRBV19 to TRBJ2-1, with D hard to call. Trimming stripped 3 bases from V and 6 bases from J, with 12 bases between. This CDR3 is built from 14 residues. The germline V gene encodes CDR1 LNHDA and CDR2 SQIVND (reference sequence).

This chain links TRBV4-1 with TRBJ2-5; the D gene is possibly TRBD2 (6 bases). The germline V and J ends were trimmed by 5 bases and 5 bases, with 21 bases remaining between them. In germline, CDR1 is MGHRA, CDR2 YSYEKL. The length of the CDR3 is 16 residues. The CDR3 sequence: CASSYSYFNSGETQYF. The CDR3 DNA reads TGCGCCAGCAGCTATTCTTATTTTAACAGCGGGGAGACCCAGTACTTC.

The chain employs TRBV7-2 and TRBJ2-3; 15 nucleotides match TRBD2. This CDR3 spans 16 amino acids. The V segment lost 5 bases and the J segment 5 bases; nucleotides outside the gene matches: 5. The germline V gene encodes CDR1 SGHTA and CDR2 FQGNSA. CDR3 sequence (DNA): TGTGCCAGCAGCATCGGACTAGCGGGAGGGTTAGATACGCAGTATTTT. This sequence encodes CASSIGLAGGLDTQYF.

The sample holds a few counts of this clone. This chain's CDR3 is CASRKVGLPGGYTF. The CDR3 DNA is TGTGCCAGCCGAAAGGTGGGCCTCCCAGGAGGCTACACCTTC. V gene TRBV19 combines with J gene TRBJ1-2, with unresolved D. Per the germline V gene, CDR1 is LNHDA and CDR2 is SQIVND (reference sequence). Trimming removed 9 bases at V and 8 bases at J, with 22 bases between. CDR3 size: 14 residues.

J is TRBJ2-5 and V is TRBV7-9; D uncertain. V was cut by 2 bases and J by 5 bases, with 6 bases left in between. This CDR3 has 12 amino acids. Germline CDR1 and CDR2: SEHNR and FQNEAQ (reference sequence). The CDR3 protein is CASSLLRETQYF. In nucleotides, the CDR3 is TGTGCCAGCAGCTTACTGCGTGAGACCCAGTACTTC.

The gene calls are TRBV7-8 and TRBJ2-7; 14 bases fit TRBD2. Germline values: CDR1 SGHVS, CDR2 FQNEAQ. The CDR3 extends over 15 amino acids. V dropped 2 bases and J dropped 6; count of bases not matched to a gene: 3. CDR3 loop: CASSLRTSGRSEQYF. For the CDR3, the DNA is TGTGCCAGCAGCTTACGGACTAGCGGGAGGAGCGAGCAGTACTTC.

The V call is TRBV29-1, the J call TRBJ1-1, with 7 positions matching TRBD1. CDR3 length: 13 amino acids. Germline trimming cut 7 bases from V and 1 base from J; bases unmatched to any gene: 6. CDR1 is SQVTM and CDR2 is ANQGSEA in the germline V gene. The CDR3 sequence: CSGTDRANTEAFF. The DNA for the CDR3 is TGCAGCGGGACAGACAGGGCGAACACTGAAGCTTTCTTT.

V is TRBV5-4 and J is TRBJ2-6, with D unclear. Germline V CDR1 and CDR2: SGHNT, YYREEE (reference sequence). The CDR3 has 16 residues. The V end lost 2 bases, the J end lost 0 bases, and 9 bases lay between the germline ends. Here the CDR3 DNA reads TGTGCCAGCAGCTTCGGTGACTCCTCTGGGGCCAACGTCCTGACTTTC. The encoded protein is CASSFGDSSGANVLTF.

A remark on this clone: Other DNA sequences in this specimen translate into the identical CDR3. The V and J genes are TRBV25-1 and TRBJ1-4; TRBD1 agrees at 9 bases. Germline V gene sequence: CDR1 MGHDK, CDR2 SYGVNS. The CDR3 runs 15 residues. Trimming removed 3 bases from V and 5 bases from J; junction bases left unmatched: 4. CDR3 residues: CASSDPGQGNEKLFF. CDR3 bases: TGTGCCAGCAGTGATCCGGGACAGGGAAATGAAAAACTGTTTTTT.

This chain uses TRBV15 with TRBJ2-7, with 10 positions matching TRBD1. This CDR3 has 14 residues. Trimming removed 6 bases from V and 2 bases from J; junction bases left unmatched: 4. CDR1 is LNHNV, CDR2 YYDKDF, per germline (reference sequence). This chain's CDR3 is CATSGDRGPYEQYF. The CDR3 DNA follows: TGTGCCACCAGTGGGGACAGGGGACCCTACGAGCAGTACTTC.

The CDR3 protein is CASSLPTTGQGDGYTF. In nucleotides, the CDR3 is TGTGCCAGCAGCTTGCCCACGACAGGCCAGGGCGATGGCTACACCTTC. The chain recombines TRBV5-4 with TRBJ1-2; the D gene is possibly TRBD1 (6 bases). Germline CDR1 is SGHNT and CDR2 is YYREEE (reference sequence). This CDR3 has 16 amino acids. Trimming took 1 base from V and 6 from J, leaving 19 bases between them.

This clone was found a few times. CDR3 sequence reads: CASSLAATEAFF. The CDR3 nucleotides read TGTGCCAGTAGCTTAGCGGCCACTGAAGCTTTCTTT. The chain is built from TRBV19 and TRBJ1-1; D is undetermined. The V gene's germline CDR1 is LNHDA and CDR2 SQIVND (reference sequence). V was pared by 6 bases and J by 4 bases, with 9 bases between. This CDR3 has 12 amino acids. The entire variable domain, with the rest obtained from reference TRBV19 and TRBJ1-1, is as follows: DGGITQSPKYLFRKEGQNVTLSCEQNLNHDAMYWYRQDPGQGLRLIYYSQIVNDFQKGDIAEGYSVSREKKESFPLTVTSAQKNPTAFYLCASSLAATEAFFGQGTRLTVV.